This TCR beta chain was captured by sequencing in a study of OX40 agonist ivuxolimab in advanced cancers. Overall study findings and caveats: The antigens recognized by the expanded peripheral T cells, that is their antigen specificity, were not determined. Some patients without response likewise showed low normalized clonal expansion.

As concerns this clone: What it binds is unknown.

Clones were sequenced by immunoSEQ multiplex PCR, and TCRdb holds only the in-frame ones, with some missing. The table has over 50,000 clones, approximately 88% seen once. This CDR3 is built from 14 residues. The germline V gene has CDR1 SEHNR and CDR2 FQNEAQ (reference sequence). Trimming cost V 5 bases and J 0 bases, with 10 bases left between them. The chain uses TRBV7-9 and TRBJ1-2; tentatively, D is TRBD1 (5 bases). The clonotype was recovered from an adult with an advanced solid tumor such as melanoma, head and neck, liver or kidney cancer. Material: CD4+ or CD8+ T cells sorted from blood, obtained in a trial of the OX40 agonist ivuxolimab. CDR3 nucleotides: TGTGCCAGCAGCACCCGGGACGCTAACTATGGCTACACCTTC. This gives the protein CASSTRDANYGYTF.